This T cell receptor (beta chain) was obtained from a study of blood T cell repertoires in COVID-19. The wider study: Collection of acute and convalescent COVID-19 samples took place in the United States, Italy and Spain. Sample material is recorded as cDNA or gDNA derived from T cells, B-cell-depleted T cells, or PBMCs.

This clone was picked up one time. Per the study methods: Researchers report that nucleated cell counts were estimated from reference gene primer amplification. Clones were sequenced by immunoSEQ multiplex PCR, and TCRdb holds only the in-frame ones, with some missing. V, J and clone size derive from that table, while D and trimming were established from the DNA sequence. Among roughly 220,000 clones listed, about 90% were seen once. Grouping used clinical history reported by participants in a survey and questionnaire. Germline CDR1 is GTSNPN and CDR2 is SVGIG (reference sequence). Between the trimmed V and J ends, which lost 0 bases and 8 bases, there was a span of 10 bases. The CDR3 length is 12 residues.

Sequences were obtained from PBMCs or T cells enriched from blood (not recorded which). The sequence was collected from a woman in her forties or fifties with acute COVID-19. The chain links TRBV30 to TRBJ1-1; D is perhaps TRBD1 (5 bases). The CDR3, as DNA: TGTGCCTGGAGTGTAATTGGGGCAGAAGCTTTCTTT. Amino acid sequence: CAWSVIGAEAFF.